This entry concerns a single T cell receptor (beta chain). This sample is drawn from a study of blood T cell repertoires in COVID-19. Study-level information: Acute-phase and convalescent COVID-19 samples originated in the United States, Italy and Spain.

Some clones are missing from TCRdb's copy, which holds only in-frame ones; the method was immunoSEQ multiplex PCR. This table has 150,000 to 200,000 clones, roughly 77% appearing once. V trimming: 6 bases; J trimming: 5 bases; junction bases outside the gene matches: 12. The V gene's germline CDR1 is MGHRA and CDR2 YSYEKL. This CDR3 has 17 amino acids. The TCR was taken from a woman aged 40 to 49 with COVID-19, enrolled during active disease. The J gene is TRBJ2-7, the V gene TRBV4-1, with TRBD2 matching 14 bases. Sequencing was carried out using peripheral blood. CDR3 protein: CASRGPTSGRAQDEQYF. The DNA of the CDR3 is TGCGCCAGCAGAGGACCGACTAGCGGGAGGGCTCAGGACGAGCAGTACTTC.